One sample yielded the 8 T cell receptor beta chains listed below, sequenced in a study of blood T cell repertoires in COVID-19. Libraries were prepared by immunoSEQ multiplex PCR; TCRdb keeps only in-frame clonotypes and omits some of them. Altogether 300,000 to 400,000 clones are present, approximately 86% being singletons, with the ten largest covering around 4%. Sequencing was done on a sample of PBMCs or T cells enriched from blood (not recorded which). Receptors originate from a woman between 35 and 50 years old with acute COVID-19.

This sequence joins TRBV4-2 and TRBJ1-1, with a possible D match to TRBD1 (5 bases). The CDR3 sequence is 14 residues long. The germline V gene has CDR1 LGHNA and CDR2 YNFKEQ. Trimming took 6 bases from V and 1 from J, leaving 12 bases between them. The chain's CDR3 is CASRVGRGNTEAFF. The CDR3 DNA sequence: TGTGCCAGCAGGGTGGGGCGGGGGAACACTGAAGCTTTCTTT.

This chain's CDR3 is CASKTGDLRGQPQHF. Written as DNA, the CDR3 is TGTGCCAGCAAAACAGGAGACCTAAGGGGACAGCCCCAGCATTTT. The V and J genes are TRBV28 and TRBJ1-5; D is possibly TRBD1 (5 bases). V was shortened by 7 bases and J by 7 bases, with 20 bases between the two germline ends. CDR1 is MDHEN and CDR2 is SYDVKM in the germline V gene. The CDR3 covers 15 residues.

The V call is TRBV28, the J call TRBJ2-2; 9 nucleotides line up with TRBD1. The germline V gene has CDR1 MDHEN and CDR2 SYDVKM. The CDR3 has 15 residues. V lost 4 bases, J lost 4 bases, and 4 bases stayed unmatched. The DNA for the CDR3 is TGTGCCAGCAGTTACCGGGACAGGGTCACCGGGGAGCTGTTTTTT. It encodes CASSYRDRVTGELFF.

This clone was found once. This chain uses TRBV2 with TRBJ2-1; 10 bases map to TRBD1. From germline, CDR1 is SNHLY and CDR2 FYNNEI. The CDR3 is 15 residues long. J lost 5 bases, V lost 5 bases, and 6 bases had no gene match. The DNA for the CDR3 is TGTGCCAGCAGTCTTGCGGGACAGGGGAACAATGAGCAGTTCTTC. It specifies CASSLAGQGNNEQFF.

This chain joins TRBV27 and TRBJ2-1; 10 nucleotides match TRBD2. The V and J ends lost 3 bases and 9 bases, in that order; junction bases with no gene match: 5. Germline CDR1 MNHEY, CDR2 SMNVEV (reference sequence). The CDR3 consists of 14 residues. CDR3 sequence (DNA): TGTGCCAGCAGTTTTCTAGCGGGGGCAACTGAGCAGTTCTTC. Translating gives CASSFLAGATEQFF.

The V call is TRBV24-1, the J call TRBJ2-1, with 7 positions matching TRBD2. The V gene end was trimmed by 2 bases and the J gene end by 9 bases; junction bases not matched to a gene: 6. Germline assignment: CDR1 KGHDR and CDR2 SFDVKD. This CDR3 is 14 amino acids long. The CDR3 DNA reads as TGTGCCACCAGTGATTCCGCGACTAGCAGTGAGCAGTTCTTC. Its translation is CATSDSATSSEQFF.

The rearrangement uses TRBV18 and TRBJ2-7, with a possible D match to TRBD1 (6 bases). CDR1 and CDR2 (germline): KGHSH, LQKENI. This CDR3 is built from 15 residues. V lost 3 bases and J lost 2, with 14 bases in between. CDR3 DNA: TGTGCCAGCTCACCGACAGGTGCAGGACCCTACGAGCAGTACTTC. The encoded protein is CASSPTGAGPYEQYF.

V and J are TRBV15 and TRBJ1-3; D remains ambiguous. Germline CDR1 LNHNV, CDR2 YYDKDF (reference sequence). The CDR3 contains 14 residues. The germline V and J ends were trimmed by 0 bases and 2 bases, with 5 bases remaining between them. The CDR3 is CATSRDTAGNTIYF. DNA for the CDR3: TGTGCCACCAGCAGAGATACGGCTGGAAACACCATATATTTT.